The T cell receptor beta chain described here comes from a study of blood T cell repertoires in COVID-19. Study context: There were acute and convalescent COVID-19 samples, and they came from the United States, Italy and Spain. PBMCs, B-cell-depleted T cells, or T cells provided the cDNA or gDNA that made up the material.

Per germline, CDR1 MNHNS and CDR2 SASEGT. V lost 0 bases and J lost 1; bases outside the gene matches: 6. This CDR3 comprises 18 residues. In the source study's methods: Estimated nucleated cell counts came from reference gene primer amplification. The assay was immunoSEQ multiplex PCR, and TCRdb's table has in-frame clones only and misses some. V and J calls and clone size are copied from that table; D and trimming were computed from the DNA. Among 150,000 to 200,000 clones listed, 85% to 90% were seen once. The sequence derives from a woman between 18 and 30 years old who had recovered from COVID-19. This sequence joins TRBV6-1 and TRBJ2-4, with TRBD2 matching 10 bases. The sample consisted of peripheral blood. Written as DNA, the CDR3 is TGTGCCAGCAGTGAAGCCCTAGCGGGGGTGGGGGCCAAAAACATTCAGTACTTC. It is translated as CASSEALAGVGAKNIQYF.